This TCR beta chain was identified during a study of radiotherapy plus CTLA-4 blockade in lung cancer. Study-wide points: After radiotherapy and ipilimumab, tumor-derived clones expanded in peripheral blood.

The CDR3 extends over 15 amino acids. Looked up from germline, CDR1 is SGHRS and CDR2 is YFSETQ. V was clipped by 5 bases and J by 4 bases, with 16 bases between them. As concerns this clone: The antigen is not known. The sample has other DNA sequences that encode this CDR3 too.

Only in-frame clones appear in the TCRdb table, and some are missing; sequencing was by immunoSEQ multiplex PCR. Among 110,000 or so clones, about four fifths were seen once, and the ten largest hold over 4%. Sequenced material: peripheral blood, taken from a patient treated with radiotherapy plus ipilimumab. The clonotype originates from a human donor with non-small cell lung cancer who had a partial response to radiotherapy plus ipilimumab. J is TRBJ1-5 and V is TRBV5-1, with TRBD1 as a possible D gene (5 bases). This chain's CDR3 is CASSPGGTSNQPQHF. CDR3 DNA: TGCGCCAGCAGTCCCGGGGGAACATCGAATCAGCCCCAGCATTTT. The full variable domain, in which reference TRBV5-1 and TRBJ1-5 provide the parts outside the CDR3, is KAGVTQTPRYLIKTRGQQVTLSCSPISGHRSVSWYQQTPGQGLQFLFEYFSETQRNKGNFPGRFSGRQFSNSRSEMNVSTLELGDSALYLCASSPGGTSNQPQHFGDGTRLSIL.